A selection of T cell receptor beta chains follows, all from one sample in a study of identifying expanded T cells in peripheral blood. Clones were read by immunoSEQ multiplex PCR, and TCRdb kept only the in-frame ones, dropping some. The data contain roughly 120,000 clones, around 90% of them singletons. The sample was blood. The receptors derive from a person aged 18 to 70 in good health. CDR3s leave out the opening cysteine and the closing phenylalanine or tryptophan.

V	J	CDR3
TRBV5-1	TRBJ2-5	ASSLAPGRETQY
TRBV29-1	TRBJ1-2	SVGGQGYDYT
TRBV10-3	TRBJ2-1	AISETSREQYNEQF
TRBV28	TRBJ2-3	ASSLGTDTQY
TRBV29-1	TRBJ2-1	SVAQGTSGEPEQF
TRBV7-9	TRBJ1-1	ASSLDRLTEAF
TRBV10-3	TRBJ1-2	AISEGRGALRDYGYT
TRBV5-4	TRBJ1-3	ASSLDPDRAGNTIY
TRBV6-5	TRBJ1-1	ASRDRANTEAF
TRBV10-1	TRBJ1-1	ASSVDRGKNTEAF
TRBV7-3	TRBJ2-3	ASSLTGGEDTQY